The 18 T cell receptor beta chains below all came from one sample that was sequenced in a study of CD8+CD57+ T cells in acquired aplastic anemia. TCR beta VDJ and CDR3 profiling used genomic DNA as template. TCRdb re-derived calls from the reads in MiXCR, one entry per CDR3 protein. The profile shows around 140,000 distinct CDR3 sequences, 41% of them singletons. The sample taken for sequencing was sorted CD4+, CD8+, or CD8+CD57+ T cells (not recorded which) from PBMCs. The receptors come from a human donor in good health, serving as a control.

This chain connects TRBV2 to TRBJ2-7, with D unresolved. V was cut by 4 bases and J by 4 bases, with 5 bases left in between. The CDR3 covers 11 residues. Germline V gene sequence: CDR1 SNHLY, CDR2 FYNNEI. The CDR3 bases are TGTGCCAGCAGTGGTAAATACGAGCAGTACTTC. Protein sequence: CASSGKYEQYF.

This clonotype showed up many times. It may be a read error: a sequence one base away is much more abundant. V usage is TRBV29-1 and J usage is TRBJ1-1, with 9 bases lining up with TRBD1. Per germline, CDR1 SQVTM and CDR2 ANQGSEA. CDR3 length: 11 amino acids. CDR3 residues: CAGQGVTEAFF. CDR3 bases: TGCGCGGGACAGGGAGTAACTGAAGCTTTCTTT.

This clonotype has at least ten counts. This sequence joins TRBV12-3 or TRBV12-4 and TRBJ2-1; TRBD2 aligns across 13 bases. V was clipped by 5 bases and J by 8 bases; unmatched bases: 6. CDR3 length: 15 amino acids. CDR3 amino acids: CASSPRTSGSYEQFF. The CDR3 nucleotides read TGTGCCAGCAGTCCCCGGACTAGCGGGAGCTATGAGCAGTTCTTC.

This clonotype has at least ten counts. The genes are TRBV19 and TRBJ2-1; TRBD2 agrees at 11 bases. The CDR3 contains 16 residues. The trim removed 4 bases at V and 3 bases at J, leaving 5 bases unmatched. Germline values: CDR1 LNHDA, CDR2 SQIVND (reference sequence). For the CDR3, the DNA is TGTGCCAGTAGTAGGGGACTAGCGGACCACTACAATGAGCAGTTCTTC. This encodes CASSRGLADHYNEQFF. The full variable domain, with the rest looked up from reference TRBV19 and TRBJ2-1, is DGGITQSPKYLFRKEGQNVTLSCEQNLNHDAMYWYRQDPGQGLRLIYYSQIVNDFQKGDIAEGYSVSREKKESFPLTVTSAQKNPTAFYLCASSRGLADHYNEQFFGPGTRLTVL.

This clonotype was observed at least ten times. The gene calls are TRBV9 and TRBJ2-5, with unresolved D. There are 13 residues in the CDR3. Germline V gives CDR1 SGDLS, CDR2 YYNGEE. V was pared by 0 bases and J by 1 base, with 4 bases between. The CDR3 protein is CASSVAFQETQYF. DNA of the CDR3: TGTGCCAGCAGCGTAGCGTTCCAAGAGACCCAGTACTTC.

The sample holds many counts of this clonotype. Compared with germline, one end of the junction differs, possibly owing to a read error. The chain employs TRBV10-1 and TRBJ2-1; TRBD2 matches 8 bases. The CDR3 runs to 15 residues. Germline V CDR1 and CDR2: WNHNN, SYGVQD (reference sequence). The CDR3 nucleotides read TGCGCCAGCAGTCAGTCCGGGGGGGCGCTTAATGAGCAGTTCTTC. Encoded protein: CASSQSGGALNEQFF.

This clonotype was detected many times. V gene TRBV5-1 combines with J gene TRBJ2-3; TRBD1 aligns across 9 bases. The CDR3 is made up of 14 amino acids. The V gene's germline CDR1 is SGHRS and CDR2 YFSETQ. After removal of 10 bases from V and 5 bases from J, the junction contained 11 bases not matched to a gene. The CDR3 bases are TGCGCCTCTAACCCCGGGACAGGGATAGATACGCAGTATTTT. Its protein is CASNPGTGIDTQYF.

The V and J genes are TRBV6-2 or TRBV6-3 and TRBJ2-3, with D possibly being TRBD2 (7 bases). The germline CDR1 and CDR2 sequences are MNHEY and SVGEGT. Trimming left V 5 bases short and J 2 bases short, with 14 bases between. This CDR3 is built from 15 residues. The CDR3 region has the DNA TGTGCCAGCAGTCTCCTCGGGGGGCCCACAGATACGCAGTATTTT. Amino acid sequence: CASSLLGGPTDTQYF.

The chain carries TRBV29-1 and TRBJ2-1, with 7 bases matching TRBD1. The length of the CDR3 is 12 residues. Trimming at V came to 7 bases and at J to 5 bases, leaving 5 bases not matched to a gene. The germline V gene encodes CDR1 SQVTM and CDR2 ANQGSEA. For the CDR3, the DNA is TGCAGCGGCGGACAGGAAAACAATGAGCAGTTCTTC. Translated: CSGGQENNEQFF.

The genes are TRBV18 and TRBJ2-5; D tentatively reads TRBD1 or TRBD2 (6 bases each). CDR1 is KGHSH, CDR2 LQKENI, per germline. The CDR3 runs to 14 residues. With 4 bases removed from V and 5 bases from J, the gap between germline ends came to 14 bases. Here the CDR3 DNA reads TGTGCCAGCTCACGGTTCGGGGGCTTGGAGACCCAGTACTTC. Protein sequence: CASSRFGGLETQYF. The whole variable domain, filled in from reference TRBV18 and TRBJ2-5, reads NAGVMQNPRHLVRRRGQEARLRCSPMKGHSHVYWYRQLPEEGLKFMVYLQKENIIDESGMPKERFSAEFPKEGPSILRIQQVVRGDSAAYFCASSRFGGLETQYFGPGTRLLVL.

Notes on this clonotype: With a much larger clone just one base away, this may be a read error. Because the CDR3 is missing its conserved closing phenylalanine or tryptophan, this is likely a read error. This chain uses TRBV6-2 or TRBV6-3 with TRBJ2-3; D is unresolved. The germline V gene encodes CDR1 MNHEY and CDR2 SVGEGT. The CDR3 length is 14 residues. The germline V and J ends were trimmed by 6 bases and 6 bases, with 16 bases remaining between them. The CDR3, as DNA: TGTGCCAGCAGCCTTACGACTCTTCCCGATACGCAGTATCTT. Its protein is CASSLTTLPDTQYL.

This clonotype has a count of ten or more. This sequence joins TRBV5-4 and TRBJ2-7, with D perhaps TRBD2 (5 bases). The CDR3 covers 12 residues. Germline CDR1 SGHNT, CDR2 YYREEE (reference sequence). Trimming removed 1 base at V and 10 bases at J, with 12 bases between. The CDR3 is CASSLIGELQYF. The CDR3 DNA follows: TGTGCCAGCAGCTTGATCGGGGAGCTTCAGTACTTC.

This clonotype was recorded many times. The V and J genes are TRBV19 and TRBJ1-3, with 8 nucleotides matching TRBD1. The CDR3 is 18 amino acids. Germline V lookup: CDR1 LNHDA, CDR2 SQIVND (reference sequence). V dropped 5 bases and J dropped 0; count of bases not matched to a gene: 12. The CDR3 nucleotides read TGTGCCAGTAGTGTTCCGGGACAGGCAGTTCACTCTGGAAACACCATATATTTT. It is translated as CASSVPGQAVHSGNTIYF. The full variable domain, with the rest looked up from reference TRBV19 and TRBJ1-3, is DGGITQSPKYLFRKEGQNVTLSCEQNLNHDAMYWYRQDPGQGLRLIYYSQIVNDFQKGDIAEGYSVSREKKESFPLTVTSAQKNPTAFYLCASSVPGQAVHSGNTIYFGEGSWLTVV.

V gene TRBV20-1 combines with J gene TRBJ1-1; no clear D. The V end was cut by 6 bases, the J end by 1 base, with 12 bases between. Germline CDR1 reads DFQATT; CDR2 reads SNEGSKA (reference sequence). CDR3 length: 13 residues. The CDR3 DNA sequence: TGCAGTGCCTGTCCCCATGCGAACACTGAAGCTTTCTTT. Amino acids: CSACPHANTEAFF.

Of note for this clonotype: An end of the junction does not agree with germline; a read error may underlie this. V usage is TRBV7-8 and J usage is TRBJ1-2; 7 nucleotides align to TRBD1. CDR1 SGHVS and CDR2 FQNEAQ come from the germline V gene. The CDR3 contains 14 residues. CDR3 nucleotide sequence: TGTGCCAGCAGCTTAAGACAGGGAGGCTATGGCCACACTTTC. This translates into CASSLRQGGYGHTF.

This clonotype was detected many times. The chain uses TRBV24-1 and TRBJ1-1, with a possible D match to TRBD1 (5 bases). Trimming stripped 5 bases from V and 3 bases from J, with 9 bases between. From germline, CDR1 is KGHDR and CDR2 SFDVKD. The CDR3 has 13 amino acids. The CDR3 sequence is CATSGDSDTEAFF. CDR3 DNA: TGTGCCACCAGTGGAGACAGTGACACTGAAGCTTTCTTT.

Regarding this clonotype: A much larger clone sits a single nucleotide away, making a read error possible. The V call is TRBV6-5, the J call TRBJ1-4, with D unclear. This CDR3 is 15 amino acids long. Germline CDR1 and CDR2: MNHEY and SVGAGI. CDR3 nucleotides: TGTGTCAGCAGTCACCGCGGTGCAACTAATGAAAAACTGTTTTTT. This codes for CVSSHRGATNEKLFF.

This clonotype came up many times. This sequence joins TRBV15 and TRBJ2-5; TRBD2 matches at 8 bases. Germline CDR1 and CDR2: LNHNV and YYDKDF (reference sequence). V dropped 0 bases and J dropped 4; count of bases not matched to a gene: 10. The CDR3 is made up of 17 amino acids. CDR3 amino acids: CATSRDRSAGVGETQYF. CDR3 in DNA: TGTGCCACCAGCAGAGATCGTTCAGCGGGGGTAGGAGAGACCCAGTACTTC.